This TCR beta chain was obtained from a study of PD-L1 blockade in urothelial cancer. As for the study in general: A median roughly 150,000 T cells were found in blood samples.

The assay was immunoSEQ multiplex PCR, and TCRdb's table has in-frame clones only and misses some. The sample includes about 95,000 clones, around 90% of them seen just once. Time point denoted: pretreatment peripheral blood. Samples spanned pretreatment and treatment, with 1 to 8 time points per patient. This receptor was taken from a man aged 55 to 70 with urothelial cancer. The sequencing here drew on PBMCs, taken around atezolizumab (anti-PD-L1) treatment.

The CDR3 sequence: CASSEAPNTGYGYTF. The DNA for the CDR3 is TGTGCCAGCAGTGAAGCACCGAATACAGGATATGGCTACACCTTC. The chain employs TRBV6-1 and TRBJ1-2, with D possibly TRBD1 on 5 matching bases. This CDR3 is built from 15 residues. The V gene lost 0 bases and the J gene lost 5 bases, with 13 bases spanning the gap. In germline, CDR1 is MNHNS, CDR2 SASEGT.